This TCR beta chain is from a study of CD8+ T cells in alopecia areata. RNA extraction was followed by reverse transcription into cDNA, which acted as the sequencing template. Sequencing was performed with immunoSEQ multiplex PCR; in TCRdb, only in-frame clones are kept and a portion is missing. Of around 120,000 clones in the sample, about 51% are singletons; the top ten hold roughly a tenth. Findings of the study overall: Scalp repertoires also include resident alphabeta T cells from normal skin.

Between the trimmed V and J ends, which lost 6 bases and 4 bases, there was a span of 16 bases. The CDR3 covers 14 residues. Per the germline V gene, CDR1 is SQVTM and CDR2 is ANQGSEA. Of note for this clone: Its cognate antigen is unknown.

The receptor's source is a human donor with alopecia areata. This chain joins TRBV29-1 and TRBJ2-1, with D possibly TRBD1 on 6 matching bases. Material for sequencing was NKG2D-low CD8+ T cells sorted from blood. The CDR3 nucleotides read TGCAGCGTGAGCAACCGGGACAAATACAATGAGCAGTTCTTC. The encoded protein is CSVSNRDKYNEQFF.